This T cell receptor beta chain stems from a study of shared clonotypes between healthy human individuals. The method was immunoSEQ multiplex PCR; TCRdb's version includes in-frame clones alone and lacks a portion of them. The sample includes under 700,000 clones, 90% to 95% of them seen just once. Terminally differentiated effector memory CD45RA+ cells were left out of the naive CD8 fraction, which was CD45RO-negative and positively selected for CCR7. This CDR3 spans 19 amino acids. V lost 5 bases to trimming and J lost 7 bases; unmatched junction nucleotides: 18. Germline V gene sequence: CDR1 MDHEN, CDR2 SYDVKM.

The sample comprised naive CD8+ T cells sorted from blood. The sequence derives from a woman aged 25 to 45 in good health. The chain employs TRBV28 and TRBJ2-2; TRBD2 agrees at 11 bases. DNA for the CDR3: TGTGCCAGCAGTCCCAGATCTGGACCACTAGCGGGAGCGGGCGGGGAGCTGTTTTTT. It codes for CASSPRSGPLAGAGGELFF.